This T cell receptor beta chain was captured in a study of identical twins. A few counts support this clonotype. TCRdb reprocessed the 5' RACE reads via MiXCR and lists one record per CDR3 protein. The table has around 680,000 distinct CDR3 sequences, 8.5% to 9% seen once. A further study also used this sample, focusing on yellow fever vaccine responses in identical twins.

The material sequenced was PBMCs. The sequence came from a woman between 18 and 29 years old in good health.

Here the CDR3 DNA reads TGTGCCAGCAGTCTACCCGGGACAGGGGGCGGTTTGCAGTACTTC. Its translation: CASSLPGTGGGLQYF. This chain joins TRBV6-2 or TRBV6-3 and TRBJ2-7, with 12 bases aligning to TRBD1. The CDR3 consists of 15 residues. With 5 bases clipped from V and 9 bases from J, the junction kept 11 bases outside the gene matches. Germline CDR1 and CDR2: MNHEY and SVGEGT.